Listed below are T cell receptor beta chains from one sample, sequenced in a study of T cell repertoires in cytomegalovirus infection. A single record per CDR3 protein comes from TCRdb applying MiXCR to the reads. The sample has roughly 860,000 distinct CDR3 sequences, about 33% seen once. These receptors have no identified antigens. Sequencing used cultured CD8+ T cells from PBMCs, obtained from culture after CMV antigen stimulation. Every receptor here comes from a human donor in good health (CMV status not recorded). Some clones in this sample may be carry-over from other donors' samples. The CDR3 runs from the conserved cysteine through the conserved F or W. A D gene is named only where the DNA matches it firmly. Only some rows state a clone size, as once, few, many or a class for expanded clones.

v_call	clone_size	d_call	j_call	cdr3_aa	cdr3_nt
TRBV19	NA	NA	TRBJ1-1	CASNKWEAFF	TGTGCCAGTAACAAGTGGGAAGCTTTCTTT
TRBV6-2/TRBV6-3	few	NA	TRBJ2-7	CASSFDFEQYF	TGTGCCAGCAGTTTCGACTTCGAGCAGTACTTC
TRBV7-9	few	NA	TRBJ2-2	CASSPTVDAGELFF	TGTGCCAGCAGCCCGACGGTGGATGCCGGGGAGCTGTTTTTT
TRBV4-1	NA	NA	TRBJ1-1	CASSQDMAENTEAFF	TGCGCCAGCAGCCAAGATATGGCAGAGAACACTGAAGCTTTCTTT
TRBV11-3	NA	NA	TRBJ2-3	CASSYRGPPRTDTQYF	TGTGCCAGCAGCTACCGGGGTCCCCCCCGCACAGATACGCAGTATTTT
TRBV10-3	NA	NA	TRBJ1-2	CAIPGGTAKYGYTF	TGTGCCATACCGGGGGGGACGGCTAAGTATGGCTACACCTTC
TRBV7-2	many	NA	TRBJ2-2	CASSLAANTGELFF	TGTGCCAGCAGCTTAGCTGCGAACACCGGGGAGCTGTTTTTT
TRBV28	once	NA	TRBJ1-3	CASSFWGRRGDTIYF	TGTGCCAGCAGTTTTTGGGGACGTCGGGGGGACACCATATATTTT
TRBV4-1	few	NA	TRBJ1-3	CASSQESVFGAYSGNTIYF	TGCGCCAGCAGCCAAGAATCGGTGTTCGGTGCTTACTCTGGAAACACCATATATTTT
TRBV5-1	many	TRBD2	TRBJ2-1	CASSVSGGASYEQFF	TGCGCCAGCAGCGTTAGCGGGGGGGCCTCTTATGAGCAGTTCTTC
TRBV7-9	NA	NA	TRBJ1-6	CASSSRDGNYNSPLHF	TGTGCCAGCAGCTCAAGGGACGGCAACTATAATTCACCCCTCCACTTT
TRBV12-3/TRBV12-4	NA	NA	TRBJ2-7	CASTRRGRGGPYEQYF	TGTGCCAGCACCCGCAGGGGGCGGGGGGGTCCCTACGAGCAGTACTTC
TRBV2	NA	TRBD1	TRBJ2-3	CAVKYRGVDTQYF	TGTGCCGTCAAGTACAGGGGGGTAGATACGCAGTATTTT
TRBV5-3	NA	NA	TRBJ1-5	CASSPQRGRDSNQPQHF	TGTGCCAGCAGTCCGCAACGGGGGCGTGATAGCAATCAGCCCCAGCATTTT
TRBV27	NA	NA	TRBJ1-2	CASSFSRGPNYGYTF	TGTGCCAGCAGTTTTTCGAGGGGTCCTAACTATGGCTACACCTTC
TRBV7-9	few	TRBD2	TRBJ2-3	CASSSDGLAGGPSRGQYF	TGTGCCAGCAGCTCCGACGGACTAGCGGGGGGCCCCTCCAGGGGGCAGTATTTT
TRBV9	few	NA	TRBJ1-1	CASSVVPGLNTEAFF	TGTGCCAGCAGCGTAGTTCCGGGGTTGAACACTGAAGCTTTCTTT
TRBV20-1	few	NA	TRBJ1-1	CSAAIGTMNTEAFF	TGCAGTGCGGCTATAGGCACTATGAACACTGAAGCTTTCTTT
TRBV5-4	NA	TRBD1	TRBJ2-1	CASRATGSEQFF	TGTGCCAGCAGGGCGACAGGGTCCGAGCAGTTCTTC
TRBV6-1	few	NA	TRBJ2-1	CASRESYSYNEQFF	TGTGCCAGCAGGGAAAGTTACTCCTACAATGAGCAGTTCTTC
TRBV4-1	few	TRBD1	TRBJ2-7	CASSQKGQGNYEQYF	TGCGCCAGCAGCCAGAAGGGACAGGGCAACTACGAGCAGTACTTC
TRBV11-2	few	TRBD1	TRBJ2-7	CASSPTATGGHPYEQYF	TGTGCCAGCAGCCCAACGGCCACAGGGGGCCACCCCTACGAGCAGTACTTC
TRBV12-5	NA	TRBD1	TRBJ2-1	CASGFTQGALQSYNEQFF	TGTGCTAGTGGTTTCACACAGGGGGCACTTCAGTCCTACAATGAGCAGTTCTTC
TRBV7-3	many	NA	TRBJ1-6	CASSAQPGQNSPLHF	TGTGCCAGCAGCGCACAACCGGGCCAAAATTCACCCCTCCACTTT